The present T cell receptor beta chain was sequenced within a study of beta chain features in type 1 diabetes. Findings and limits, study-wide: Individuals with type 1 diabetes displayed fewer insertions and more deletions at VDJ junctions. Across all four CD4+ subsets, people with type 1 diabetes showed modestly shorter TCRB CDR3s. The study left unresolved whether HLA type influences TCRB rearrangement.

To note about this clone: Its antigen is unidentified.

Staining for CD45RO/CCR7/CD25/CD127/CD95/CD27 allowed sorting of CD4+ naive, central memory, regulatory and stem cell-like memory cells. The germline gives CDR1 SQVTM, CDR2 ANQGSEA. V was shortened by 1 base and J by 2 bases, with 15 bases between the two germline ends. The CDR3 consists of 15 residues. Sequencing targeted expressed TCRB transcripts, as all isolated RNA had been reverse transcribed. The protocol was immunoSEQ multiplex PCR, while the TCRdb copy is restricted to in-frame clones and leaves out a portion. The table has roughly 280,000 clones, around 24% seen once. The sequence was collected from a woman younger than 45 with type 1 diabetes. The material sequenced was naive CD4+ T cells from blood. The chain has TRBV29-1 and TRBJ2-7; tentatively, D is TRBD2 (7 bases). The CDR3 is CSVEGLGGRAYEQYF. The CDR3 bases are TGCAGCGTTGAAGGTCTCGGGGGGCGAGCCTACGAGCAGTACTTC.